The sequence of this T cell receptor beta chain was determined in a study of somatic mutations in cytotoxic T cells in rheumatoid arthritis. Notes on the study in general: The authors did not adjust the slight TRBV07 underrepresentation in rheumatoid arthritis patients for multiple comparisons. There were about an eighth of the roughly 65 patients in whom the largest CD8+ clone exceeded 20% of CD8+ cells. Unlike healthy controls, rheumatoid arthritis patients had CD8+ clonality that increased with age.

Trimming removed 8 bases at V and 0 bases at J, with 11 bases between. There are 13 residues in the CDR3. Germline lookup yields CDR1 LNHNV and CDR2 YYDKDF (reference sequence). This clone came up once. Its target is unknown. The protocol was immunoSEQ multiplex PCR, while the TCRdb copy is restricted to in-frame clones and leaves out a portion. Here the sample spans fewer than 4,000 clones, approximately 81% being singletons. This clonotype originated in an adult with rheumatoid arthritis. Sequencing was carried out using CD8+ T cells sorted from blood. V and J are TRBV15 and TRBJ2-7; no firm D call. CDR3 protein: CATPGESSYEQYF. The DNA for the CDR3 is TGTGCCACCCCCGGAGAAAGCTCCTACGAGCAGTACTTC.